The T cell receptor (beta chain) under discussion was sequenced for a study of blood T cell repertoires in COVID-19. Study context: T cells, B-cell-depleted T cells, or PBMCs supplied cDNA or gDNA.

Generated by immunoSEQ multiplex PCR, the TCRdb table keeps only in-frame clones and is missing some. Of 150,000 or so clones listed, 80% to 90% are singletons. Trimming pared 3 bases from V and 8 bases from J, leaving 13 bases between. This CDR3 contains 13 residues. CDR1 is MNHEY and CDR2 is SMNVEV in the germline V gene (reference sequence). Recruits, aged roughly 18 to 90 years, lived in about two dozen US areas. Symptom resolution, clearance, or two negative PCRs marked donors in Cohort 3 as recovered. This sequence originates from a man in his fifties who had recovered from COVID-19. What was sequenced was PBMCs or T cells enriched from blood (not recorded which). V is TRBV27 and J is TRBJ1-2; D is uncertain. CDR3 bases: TGTGCCAGCAGTTTTAGGGCCTCGGGGGGCTACACCTTC. Its translation is CASSFRASGGYTF.